This passage covers 31 T cell receptor beta chains from one sample sequenced in a study of T cell responses to AZD1222 COVID-19 vaccine. Clones were sequenced by immunoSEQ multiplex PCR, and TCRdb holds only the in-frame ones, with some missing. Seen here are about 120,000 clones, roughly 89% observed once, and the top ten hold 11%. The sample in question was peripheral blood, obtained on day 0 of MenACWY control vaccination. The source is an adult in good health.

This rearrangement joins TRBV11-2 to TRBJ1-5; weak D call: TRBD1 (5 bases). Germline loops: CDR1 SGHAT, CDR2 FQNNGV. V shed 5 bases and J shed 2 bases, with 13 bases lying between them. The CDR3 is 15 amino acids. CDR3 sequence: CASSRRGVGNQPQHF. The CDR3 DNA reads as TGTGCCAGCAGCCGACGGGGCGTGGGCAATCAGCCCCAGCATTTT.

This chain joins TRBV27 and TRBJ1-1; D perhaps matches TRBD1 (5 bases). V was shortened by 4 bases and J by 4 bases, with 10 bases between the two germline ends. Germline V CDR1 and CDR2: MNHEY, SMNVEV (reference sequence). CDR3 length: 13 amino acids. The CDR3 loop reads CASSWGDSTEAFF. Written as DNA, the CDR3 is TGTGCCAGCAGTTGGGGGGATAGCACTGAAGCTTTCTTT.

The genes are TRBV30 and TRBJ2-1; tentative D call: TRBD1 (5 bases). Germline assignment: CDR1 GTSNPN and CDR2 SVGIG (reference sequence). The length of the CDR3 is 11 residues. The V end lost 8 bases, the J end lost 9 bases, and 14 bases lay between the germline ends. The CDR3 DNA follows: TGTGCCCAGTCGGCAGGGTTTGAGCAGTTCTTC. This gives the protein CAQSAGFEQFF.

The V and J genes are TRBV5-1 and TRBJ1-2; D uncertain. The V end lost 1 base, the J end lost 4 bases, and 5 bases lay between the germline ends. The CDR3 is made up of 12 amino acids. Per the germline V gene, CDR1 is SGHRS and CDR2 is YFSETQ. The CDR3: CASSLSTYGYTF. In DNA form, the CDR3 reads TGCGCCAGCAGCTTGTCAACCTATGGCTACACCTTC.

This chain links TRBV10-3 with TRBJ2-2; the match to TRBD2 covers 13 bases. Germline loops: CDR1 ENHRY, CDR2 SYGVKD. The CDR3 is 16 residues long. Trimming took 8 bases from V and 3 from J; bases not matched to a gene: 6. CDR3 residues: CAIRPGLAGYTGELFF. In DNA, the CDR3 is TGTGCCATCCGACCGGGACTAGCGGGGTACACCGGGGAGCTGTTTTTT.

The V and J genes are TRBV12-3 or TRBV12-4 and TRBJ1-1, with unresolved D. The V and J ends lost 3 bases and 4 bases respectively, with 6 bases between them. This CDR3 is built from 12 residues. The CDR3 sequence is CASSFYGTEAFF. The CDR3 bases are TGTGCCAGCAGTTTCTATGGCACTGAAGCTTTCTTT.

In its sample, this clone was seen once. The V and J genes are TRBV12-3 or TRBV12-4 and TRBJ1-1; D is ambiguous. The CDR3 extends over 12 amino acids. V was pared by 6 bases and J by 6 bases, with 11 bases between. The chain's CDR3 is CASRIGQAEAFF. CDR3 coding DNA: TGTGCCAGCAGAATCGGGCAGGCTGAAGCTTTCTTT.

The chain recombines TRBV7-7 with TRBJ2-2; 13 bases match TRBD2. J gave up 7 bases and V 5 bases, and 7 bases lay outside the gene matches. This CDR3 comprises 16 residues. Germline loops: CDR1 SSHAT, CDR2 FNYEAQ (reference sequence). The DNA for the CDR3 is TGTGCCAGCAGCGCGGGACTAGCGGGGAAAGGCGGGGAGCTGTTTTTT. This sequence encodes CASSAGLAGKGGELFF.

The chain employs TRBV6-5 and TRBJ2-3; TRBD1 is a possible D gene (6 bases). In germline, CDR1 is MNHEY, CDR2 SVGAGI. V lost 6 bases and J lost 4, with 17 bases in between. CDR3 size: 15 residues. CDR3 DNA sequence: TGTGCCAGCAGCTGGGGACAAGCGAGGGCAGATACGCAGTATTTT. It is translated as CASSWGQARADTQYF.

The rearrangement links TRBV7-9 to TRBJ2-7; unclear D gene. In germline, CDR1 is SEHNR, CDR2 FQNEAQ (reference sequence). Trimming pared 5 bases from V and 2 bases from J, leaving 7 bases between. The CDR3 loop spans 12 amino acids. CDR3 nucleotide sequence: TGTGCCAGCAGCGTATCGGCCTACGAGCAGTACTTC. Its translation: CASSVSAYEQYF.

This chain joins TRBV12-3 or TRBV12-4 and TRBJ1-1; D remains unclear. Trimming shortened V by 2 bases and J by 1 base, and 5 bases separated the two germline ends. The CDR3 has 13 amino acids. The CDR3 DNA follows: TGTGCCAGCAGTTTACGGAGGAACACTGAAGCTTTCTTT. It encodes CASSLRRNTEAFF.

The J gene is TRBJ1-1, the V gene TRBV12-3 or TRBV12-4; D unresolved. Deletions cut 1 base from V and 4 bases from J, with 7 bases between. CDR3 length: 13 residues. The CDR3 DNA follows: TGTGCCAGCAGTTTAGAATCCCCCACTGAAGCTTTCTTT. This translates into CASSLESPTEAFF.

The rearrangement links TRBV6-5 to TRBJ2-2, with D hard to call. Trimming stripped 0 bases from V and 9 bases from J, with 8 bases between. The length of the CDR3 is 13 residues. Germline V gene sequence: CDR1 MNHEY, CDR2 SVGAGI. The chain's CDR3 is CASSYSLPRELFF. In DNA, the CDR3 is TGTGCCAGCAGTTACTCACTCCCCCGGGAGCTGTTTTTT.

The table lists this clone with a few counts. The chain employs TRBV5-4 and TRBJ1-1; unclear D gene. Per germline, CDR1 SGHNT and CDR2 YYREEE (reference sequence). V was shortened by 2 bases and J by 2 bases, with 10 bases between the two germline ends. The CDR3 sequence is 14 residues long. The CDR3: CASSFSKLNTEAFF. The CDR3 DNA reads as TGTGCCAGCAGCTTCAGTAAACTAAACACTGAAGCTTTCTTT.

This chain joins TRBV11-1 and TRBJ1-1; D call uncertain. CDR3 length equals 13 residues. Germline-derived CDR1 and CDR2 are SGHAT and FQDESV (reference sequence). V gave up 0 bases and J gave up 3 bases, with 5 bases separating them. The CDR3 spells CASSLAWHTEAFF. In DNA form, the CDR3 reads TGTGCCAGCAGCTTAGCGTGGCACACTGAAGCTTTCTTT.

This chain uses TRBV5-6 with TRBJ1-4, with D possibly being TRBD1 (5 bases). The CDR3 has 15 amino acids. V lost 2 bases and J lost 5, with 13 bases in between. Germline CDR1 is SGHDT and CDR2 is YYEEEE. CDR3 in amino acids: CASSLIQAGNEKLFF. CDR3 nucleotides: TGTGCCAGCAGCTTAATACAGGCCGGGAATGAAAAACTGTTTTTT. Drawing the rest from reference TRBV5-6 and TRBJ1-4, the complete variable domain is DAGVTQSPTHLIKTRGQQVTLRCSPKSGHDTVSWYQQALGQGPQFIFQYYEEEERQRGNFPDRFSGHQFPNYSSELNVNALLLGDSALYLCASSLIQAGNEKLFFGSGTQLSVL.

About this clone itself: Different DNA sequences within this sample yield the same CDR3. The chain couples TRBV11-3 to TRBJ2-7, with D hard to call. The CDR3 has 12 residues. V was clipped by 5 bases and J by 1 base, with 6 bases between them. Germline V gene data show CDR1 as SGHNT and CDR2 as YENEEA. CDR3 sequence (DNA): TGTGCCAGCAGCCTGGGATCCTACGAGCAGTACTTC. Translated, it gives CASSLGSYEQYF.

CDR3 region: CASSSTIRQAFF. Written as DNA, the CDR3 is TGTGCCAGCAGTTCGACAATCAGACAAGCTTTCTTT. V is TRBV12-3 or TRBV12-4 and J is TRBJ1-1; D unclear. The CDR3 has 12 amino acids. V was trimmed by 4 bases and J by 9 bases, leaving 12 bases between them.

CDR3 bases: TGTGCCAGCAGCTCCGAGACAGATACGCAGTATTTT. Amino acids: CASSSETDTQYF. This chain uses TRBV13 with TRBJ2-3; the D is unclear. There are 12 residues in the CDR3. CDR1 and CDR2 (germline): PRHDT, FYEKMQ (reference sequence). V was trimmed by 4 bases and J by 3 bases, leaving 5 bases between them.

V gene TRBV6-2 or TRBV6-3 combines with J gene TRBJ1-5; 8 bases agree with TRBD1. Germline lookup yields CDR1 MNHEY and CDR2 SVGEGT. J was trimmed by 2 bases and V by 6 bases; bases with no gene match: 6. This CDR3 has 15 amino acids. CDR3 amino acids: CASSSGGAGNQPQHF. The CDR3 region has the DNA TGTGCCAGCAGCTCAGGGGGCGCGGGCAATCAGCCCCAGCATTTT.

This chain joins TRBV6-6 and TRBJ1-4; D is unresolved. This CDR3 spans 13 amino acids. Germline-derived CDR1 and CDR2 are MNHNY and SVGAGI (reference sequence). The germline V and J ends were trimmed by 1 base and 6 bases, with 6 bases remaining between them. The CDR3 nucleotides are TGTGCCAGCAGTTACTATGGGTATGAAAAACTGTTTTTT. Amino acid sequence: CASSYYGYEKLFF.

The CDR3: CASSQKEGPGQGSAGNTIYF. The DNA of the CDR3 is TGTGCCAGCAGCCAAAAGGAGGGGCCGGGACAGGGTTCAGCTGGAAACACCATATATTTT. The chain recombines TRBV7-6 with TRBJ1-3, with TRBD1 identical over 9 bases. This CDR3 comprises 20 residues. Germline V lookup: CDR1 SGHVS, CDR2 FNYEAQ. V lost 5 bases to trimming and J lost 2 bases; unmatched junction nucleotides: 19. The full variable domain, completed using reference TRBV7-6 and TRBJ1-3, is GAGVSQSPRYKVTKRGQDVALRCDPISGHVSLYWYRQALGQGPEFLTYFNYEAQQDKSGLPNDRFSAERPEGSISTLTIQRTEQRDSAMYRCASSQKEGPGQGSAGNTIYFGEGSWLTVV.

This clone turned up a few times. The J gene is TRBJ1-2, the V gene TRBV11-2; D gene ambiguous. CDR1 and CDR2 from the germline V gene are SGHAT and FQNNGV. This CDR3 has 14 amino acids. With 1 base removed from V and 0 bases from J, the gap between germline ends came to 6 bases. In DNA form, the CDR3 reads TGTGCCAGCAGCTTAGGCAGTCCTAACTATGGCTACACCTTC. It codes for CASSLGSPNYGYTF.

The sample holds a few counts of this clone. The chain has TRBV15 and TRBJ2-4; 11 nucleotides align to TRBD2. This CDR3 is 17 amino acids long. Germline V gene data show CDR1 as LNHNV and CDR2 as YYDKDF (reference sequence). Trimming took 4 bases from V and 3 from J; bases not matched to a gene: 8. CDR3 DNA: TGTGCCACCAGCACAGACCTAGCGGGAGGCCTCAAAAACATTCAGTACTTC. Translated, it gives CATSTDLAGGLKNIQYF.

The genes are TRBV19 and TRBJ2-3; D is possibly TRBD2 (5 bases). V shed 4 bases and J shed 6 bases, with 14 bases lying between them. The CDR3 loop spans 14 amino acids. Germline-derived CDR1 and CDR2 are LNHDA and SQIVND (reference sequence). The CDR3 here is CASSRGQYRDTQYF. Written as DNA, the CDR3 is TGTGCCAGTAGTAGAGGGCAATATCGGGATACGCAGTATTTT. Using reference TRBV19 and TRBJ2-3 for the parts outside the CDR3, the full variable domain is DGGITQSPKYLFRKEGQNVTLSCEQNLNHDAMYWYRQDPGQGLRLIYYSQIVNDFQKGDIAEGYSVSREKKESFPLTVTSAQKNPTAFYLCASSRGQYRDTQYFGPGTRLTVL.

The chain has TRBV7-9 and TRBJ1-2; D remains unclear. V lost 1 base to trimming and J lost 0 bases, with 3 bases between them. The CDR3 spans 13 residues. Germline loops: CDR1 SEHNR, CDR2 FQNEAQ (reference sequence). CDR3 protein: CASSLGTNYGYTF. The DNA of the CDR3 is TGTGCCAGCAGCTTAGGGACTAACTATGGCTACACCTTC. The full variable domain, rest sourced from reference TRBV7-9 and TRBJ1-2, is DTGVSQNPRHKITKRGQNVTFRCDPISEHNRLYWYRQTLGQGPEFLTYFQNEAQLEKSRLLSDRFSAERPKGSFSTLEIQRTEQGDSAMYLCASSLGTNYGYTFGSGTRLTVV.

The V call is TRBV3-1 (or the pseudogene TRBV3-2), the J call TRBJ1-3; maybe TRBD1 (6 bases). Per germline, CDR1 LGHDT and CDR2 YNNKEL (reference sequence). Between the trimmed V and J ends, which lost 0 bases and 10 bases, there was a span of 10 bases. This CDR3 is 13 amino acids long. CDR3 residues: CASSQDGGATIYF. For the CDR3, the DNA is TGTGCCAGCAGCCAAGACGGGGGGGCGACCATATATTTT.

This clone was seen a single time. This chain connects TRBV7-9 to TRBJ2-7; 11 bases line up with TRBD2. Germline CDR1 SEHNR, CDR2 FQNEAQ (reference sequence). The trim removed 2 bases at V and 0 bases at J, leaving 0 bases unmatched. This CDR3 has 15 residues. The CDR3 protein is CASSLLAGGSYEQYF. CDR3 sequence (DNA): TGTGCCAGCAGCTTACTAGCGGGAGGCTCCTACGAGCAGTACTTC. The variable domain in full, with the rest retrieved from reference TRBV7-9 and TRBJ2-7, is DTGVSQNPRHKITKRGQNVTFRCDPISEHNRLYWYRQTLGQGPEFLTYFQNEAQLEKSRLLSDRFSAERPKGSFSTLEIQRTEQGDSAMYLCASSLLAGGSYEQYFGPGTRLTVT.

CDR3 region: CASSLGTGVAKNIQYF. DNA of the CDR3: TGTGCCAGCAGCTTGGGGACAGGAGTAGCCAAAAACATTCAGTACTTC. The rearrangement uses TRBV7-6 and TRBJ2-4, with TRBD1 matching over 8 bases. This CDR3 spans 16 amino acids. CDR1 and CDR2 (germline): SGHVS, FNYEAQ. The V segment lost 3 bases and the J segment 0 bases; nucleotides outside the gene matches: 4.

This clone has only one observation. The chain couples TRBV6-5 to TRBJ1-1; D not certain. The CDR3 extends over 13 amino acids. V gave up 5 bases and J gave up 0 bases, with 7 bases separating them. Germline CDR1 reads MNHEY; CDR2 reads SVGAGI. The CDR3 bases are TGTGCCAGCAGTACTTATATGAACACTGAAGCTTTCTTT. It encodes CASSTYMNTEAFF.

V and J are TRBV9 and TRBJ2-2, with 9 bases identical to TRBD2. Germline V lookup: CDR1 SGDLS, CDR2 YYNGEE. CDR3 length equals 17 residues. The junction had 8 bases not matched to a gene; V was cut back by 0 bases and J by 5 bases. CDR3 sequence: CASSVVPAGGLTGELFF. The CDR3 DNA follows: TGTGCCAGCAGCGTAGTACCCGCGGGAGGGTTAACCGGGGAGCTGTTTTTT.